This entry concerns a single TCR beta chain. Its specificity is unknown. The entry originates in a study of PD-1 blockade in classical Hodgkin lymphoma. Study-wide context: Patients had nivolumab dosed at 3 mg/kg, delivered intravenously every 2 weeks. Broader study findings: In CD4+ cells, TCR diversity went up significantly by C4D1, but in CD8+ cells it did not. Partial responders and progressors had significantly lower baseline TCR diversity.

Some clones are missing from TCRdb's copy, which holds only in-frame ones; the method was immunoSEQ multiplex PCR. Of about 13,000 clones in the sample, 91% were seen once. Germline V gene lookup returns CDR1 WSHSY and CDR2 SAAADI. Germline trimming cut 3 bases from V and 10 bases from J; bases unmatched to any gene: 6. CDR3 length: 14 residues. With no exception, relapse followed autologous stem cell transplantation in all patients, and brentuximab vedotin exposure varied. This rearrangement joins TRBV10-2 to TRBJ1-6; the match to TRBD1 covers 7 bases. The material sequenced was peripheral blood mononuclear cells (PBMCs), taken at baseline. This receptor was taken from a human donor with classical Hodgkin lymphoma. CDR3 region: CASSDTGERSPLHF. For the CDR3, the DNA is TGCGCCAGCAGTGACACAGGGGAACGATCACCCCTCCACTTT.